This TCR beta chain comes out of a study of blood T cell repertoires in COVID-19. At the level of the study: The samples span acute and convalescent COVID-19 from the United States, Italy and Spain. PBMCs, B-cell-depleted T cells, or T cells provided the cDNA or gDNA that made up the material.

Germline V gene data show CDR1 as LGHDT and CDR2 as YNNKEL (reference sequence). This CDR3 has 15 amino acids. V was pared by 4 bases and J by 1 base, with 5 bases of the junction left unmatched. In the study's own analysis: Nucleated cell number was recorded as an estimate derived from reference gene primer amplification. TCRdb keeps only in-frame clones here, not all; method: immunoSEQ multiplex PCR. V and J calls and clone size are those listed in that table; D and trimming were worked out from the DNA. The data show about 110,000 clones, around 75% seen once. This clonotype was obtained from a human donor with acute or convalescent COVID-19. The donor label of this sample is uncertain. The sequencing sample was made of peripheral blood. The V gene is TRBV3-1 (or the pseudogene TRBV3-2), the J gene TRBJ1-1; TRBD1 agrees at 8 bases. The CDR3 DNA follows: TGTGCCAGCAGCCCTAGCAGGGGGCCGAACACTGAAGCTTTCTTT. It is translated as CASSPSRGPNTEAFF.